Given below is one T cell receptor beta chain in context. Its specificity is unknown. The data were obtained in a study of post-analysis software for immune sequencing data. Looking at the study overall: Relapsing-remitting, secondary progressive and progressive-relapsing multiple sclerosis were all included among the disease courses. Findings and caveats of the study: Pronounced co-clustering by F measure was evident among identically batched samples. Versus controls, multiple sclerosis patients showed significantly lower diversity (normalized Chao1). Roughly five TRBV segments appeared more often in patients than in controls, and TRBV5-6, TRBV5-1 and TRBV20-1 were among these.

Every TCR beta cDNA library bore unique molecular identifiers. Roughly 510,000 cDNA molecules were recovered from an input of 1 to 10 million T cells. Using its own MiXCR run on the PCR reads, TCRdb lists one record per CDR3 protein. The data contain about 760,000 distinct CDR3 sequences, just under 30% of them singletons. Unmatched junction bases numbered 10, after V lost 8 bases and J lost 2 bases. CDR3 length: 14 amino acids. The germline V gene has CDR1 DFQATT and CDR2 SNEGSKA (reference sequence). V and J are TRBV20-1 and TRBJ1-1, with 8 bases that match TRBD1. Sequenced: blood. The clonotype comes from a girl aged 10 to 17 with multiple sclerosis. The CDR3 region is CSPDNRGVNTEAFF. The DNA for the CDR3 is TGCAGTCCGGATAACAGGGGGGTAAACACTGAAGCTTTCTTT.